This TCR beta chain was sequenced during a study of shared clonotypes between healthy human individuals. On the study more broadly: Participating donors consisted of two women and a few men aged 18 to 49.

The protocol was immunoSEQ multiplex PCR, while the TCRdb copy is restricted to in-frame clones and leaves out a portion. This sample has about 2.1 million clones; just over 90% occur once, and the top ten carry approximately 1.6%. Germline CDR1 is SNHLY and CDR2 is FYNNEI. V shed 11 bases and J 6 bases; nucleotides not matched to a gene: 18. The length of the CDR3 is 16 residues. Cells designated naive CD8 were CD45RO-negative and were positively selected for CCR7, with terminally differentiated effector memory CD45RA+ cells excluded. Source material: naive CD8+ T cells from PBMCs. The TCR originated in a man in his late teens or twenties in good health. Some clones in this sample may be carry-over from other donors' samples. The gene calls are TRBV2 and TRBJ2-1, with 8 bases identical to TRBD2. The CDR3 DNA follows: TGTGCCCGCTATGCTCCCGGGACTAGAAACATCAATGAGCAGTTCTTC. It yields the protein CARYAPGTRNINEQFF.